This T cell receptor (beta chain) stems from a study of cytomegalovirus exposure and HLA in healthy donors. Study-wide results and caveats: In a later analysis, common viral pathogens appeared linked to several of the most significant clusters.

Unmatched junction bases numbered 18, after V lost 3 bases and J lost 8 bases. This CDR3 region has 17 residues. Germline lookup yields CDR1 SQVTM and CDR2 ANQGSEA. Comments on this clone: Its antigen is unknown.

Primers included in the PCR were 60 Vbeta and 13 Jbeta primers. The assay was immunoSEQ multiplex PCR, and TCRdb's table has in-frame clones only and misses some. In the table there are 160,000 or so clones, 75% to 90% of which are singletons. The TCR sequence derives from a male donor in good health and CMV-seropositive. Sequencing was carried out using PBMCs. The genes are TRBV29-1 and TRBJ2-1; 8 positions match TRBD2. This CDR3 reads CSVENSFSRGRPHEQFF. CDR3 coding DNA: TGCAGCGTTGAGAACTCATTCTCTCGCGGGAGGCCCCATGAGCAGTTCTTC.